These 15 T cell receptor beta chains were all obtained from the same sample, sequenced in a study of T cell repertoires in cytomegalovirus infection. TCRdb called the reads again in MiXCR, with one record for every CDR3 protein. Of some 800,000 distinct CDR3 sequences listed, 29% are singletons. For these TCRs, the target antigens are not known. Sequenced material: cultured CD8+ T cells from PBMCs, taken from culture after CMV antigen stimulation. All receptors derive from a human donor in good health (CMV status not recorded). Some clones in this sample may be carry-over from other donors' samples.

The chain joins TRBV10-3 to TRBJ2-3; 9 bases fit TRBD1. Trimming at V came to 2 bases and at J to 1 base, leaving 7 bases not matched to a gene. The CDR3 is made up of 17 amino acids. The V gene's germline CDR1 is ENHRY and CDR2 SYGVKD. The CDR3 bases are TGTGCCATCAGTGAGGGGGTACAGGGGGCCGGCACAGATACGCAGTATTTT. This translates into CAISEGVQGAGTDTQYF.

V and J are TRBV7-9 and TRBJ1-2, with no clear D. CDR1 is SEHNR and CDR2 is FQNEAQ in the germline V gene (reference sequence). Deletions cut 6 bases from V and 3 bases from J, with 8 bases between. This CDR3 has 12 amino acids. The CDR3 coding sequence is TGTGCCAGCAGGCTCGGGGACTATGGCTACACCTTC. The encoded protein is CASRLGDYGYTF.

This clonotype was picked up many times. The rearrangement links TRBV12-3 or TRBV12-4 to TRBJ1-1; D is unclear. The CDR3 covers 14 residues. Trimming stripped 6 bases from V and 0 bases from J, with 11 bases between. This chain's CDR3 is CASSLTPMNTEAFF. The CDR3 nucleotides are TGTGCCAGCAGCTTGACACCGATGAACACTGAAGCTTTCTTT.

This chain connects TRBV6-8 to TRBJ2-1; D unclear. The V gene's germline CDR1 is MNHGY and CDR2 SAAAGT. V shed 4 bases and J shed 12 bases, with 13 bases lying between them. The CDR3 contains 12 residues. Here the CDR3 reads CASSSNVGWQFF. For the CDR3, the DNA is TGTGCCAGCAGTTCCAATGTGGGGTGGCAGTTCTTC.

The rearrangement uses TRBV5-5 and TRBJ2-3; no reliable D call. Between the trimmed V and J ends, which lost 4 bases and 1 base, there was a span of 16 bases. The CDR3 loop spans 16 amino acids. Germline CDR1 and CDR2: SGHKS and YYEKEE (reference sequence). This chain's CDR3 is CASSPWTSRGTDTQYF. The CDR3 nucleotides read TGTGCCAGCAGCCCTTGGACGTCCCGGGGCACAGATACGCAGTATTTT. Filled out from reference TRBV5-5 and TRBJ2-3, the complete variable domain reads DAGVTQSPTHLIKTRGQQVTLRCSPISGHKSVSWYQQVLGQGPQFIFQYYEKEERGRGNFPDRFSARQFPNYSSELNVNALLLGDSALYLCASSPWTSRGTDTQYFGPGTRLTVL.

This chain joins TRBV6-2 or TRBV6-3 and TRBJ2-7; D might be TRBD1 (6 bases). With 8 bases removed from V and 0 bases from J, the gap between germline ends came to 17 bases. Per germline, CDR1 MNHEY and CDR2 SVGEGT. CDR3 length: 15 amino acids. The CDR3 reads CASGTLTGNSYEQYV. CDR3 sequence (DNA): TGTGCCAGCGGTACCTTAACAGGGAACTCCTACGAGCAGTACGTC.

This clonotype was counted many times. The chain couples TRBV7-2 to TRBJ1-1; the match to TRBD1 covers 10 bases. The CDR3 sequence is 17 residues long. V was pared by 4 bases and J by 0 bases, with 8 bases of the junction left unmatched. Germline CDR1 SGHTA, CDR2 FQGNSA. The CDR3 region is CASSSRVGQGMNTEAFF. The CDR3 nucleotides read TGTGCCAGCAGCTCTCGAGTGGGACAGGGGATGAACACTGAAGCTTTCTTT.

The V and J genes are TRBV19 and TRBJ2-7; either TRBD1 or TRBD2 may fit D (6 bases each). V lost 6 bases to trimming and J lost 2 bases, with 23 bases between them. In germline, CDR1 is LNHDA, CDR2 SQIVND (reference sequence). The CDR3 has 17 amino acids. As DNA, the CDR3 is TGTGCCAGTAGGGGACCATCTATGACAGGAGGGGCCTACGAGCAGTACTTC. Translation gives CASRGPSMTGGAYEQYF.

The V call is TRBV7-9, the J call TRBJ1-2, with D possibly being TRBD1 (5 bases). Germline lookup yields CDR1 SEHNR and CDR2 FQNEAQ (reference sequence). The CDR3 is made up of 12 amino acids. CDR3: CGWAGKTAGYTF. The CDR3 bases are TGTGGATGGGCAGGGAAGACCGCTGGCTACACCTTC.

This clonotype has just a few counts. J is TRBJ2-5 and V is TRBV27; D gene unclear. This CDR3 region has 16 residues. Germline CDR1 MNHEY, CDR2 SMNVEV (reference sequence). V was cut by 0 bases and J by 1 base, with 12 bases left in between. The CDR3 DNA is TGTGCCAGCAGTTTATCTGGCAGAATATTCCAAGAGACCCAGTACTTC. Its protein product is CASSLSGRIFQETQYF.

The chain joins TRBV6-2 or TRBV6-3 to TRBJ1-2, with 7 bases fitting TRBD1. Trimming removed 0 bases from V and 3 bases from J; junction bases left unmatched: 4. Germline-derived CDR1 and CDR2 are MNHEY and SVGEGT. CDR3 length: 15 residues. The CDR3 spells CASSYSRQGDYGYTF. CDR3 nucleotides: TGTGCCAGCAGTTACTCGAGACAGGGAGACTATGGCTACACCTTC.

There are a few counts of this clonotype. V gene TRBV7-2 combines with J gene TRBJ2-4; 10 bases fit TRBD1. The CDR3 is made up of 15 amino acids. CDR1 is SGHTA, CDR2 FQGNSA, per germline. Trimming cost V 5 bases and J 1 base; bases outside gene matches: 2. The CDR3 region has the DNA TGTGCCAGCAGCGGGGACAGGGGTGCCAAAAACATTCAGTACTTC. This sequence encodes CASSGDRGAKNIQYF.

V gene TRBV19 combines with J gene TRBJ2-1; 10 bases are shared with TRBD1. The CDR3 has 14 residues. The germline V gene has CDR1 LNHDA and CDR2 SQIVND (reference sequence). The ends lost 4 bases at V and 4 bases at J; junction bases unmatched: 1. The CDR3 sequence: CASSTGQGYNEQFF. For the CDR3, the DNA is TGTGCCAGTAGTACGGGACAGGGGTACAATGAGCAGTTCTTC.

The chain has TRBV4-1 and TRBJ1-2, with TRBD1 matching 8 bases. The V gene's germline CDR1 is MGHRA and CDR2 YSYEKL. With 4 bases clipped from V and 6 bases from J, the junction kept 4 bases outside the gene matches. This CDR3 contains 13 residues. The CDR3 loop is CASSLSQGDGYTF. The CDR3 nucleotides are TGCGCCAGCAGCCTATCACAGGGGGATGGCTACACCTTC.

The chain is built from TRBV7-9 and TRBJ2-7, with TRBD1 matching 9 bases. V was pared by 6 bases and J by 5 bases, with 8 bases of the junction left unmatched. Germline V lookup: CDR1 SEHNR, CDR2 FQNEAQ (reference sequence). The CDR3 contains 14 residues. The CDR3 is CASSPSYRGHEQYF. Written as DNA, the CDR3 is TGTGCCAGCAGTCCCTCGTACAGGGGGCACGAGCAGTACTTC.